This TCR beta chain was captured in a study of blood T cell repertoires in COVID-19. The CDR3 contains 18 residues. CDR1 and CDR2 (germline): LNHDA, SQIVND (reference sequence). V was pared by 5 bases and J by 5 bases, with 15 bases of the junction left unmatched. Sequencing used immunoSEQ multiplex PCR; TCRdb keeps in-frame clones, though not all of them. The sample has 45,000 or so clones; around 82% are singletons. The clonotype originates from a human donor in a cohort sampled during active COVID-19. The chain carries TRBV19 and TRBJ2-3, with TRBD2 matching 11 bases. The material sequenced was peripheral blood. For the CDR3, the DNA is TGTGCCAGTAGTCTCGCTGGGCTACTAGCGGGAGTTGTAGATACGCAGTATTTT. Translation gives CASSLAGLLAGVVDTQYF.